The 6 T cell receptor beta chains in this list originate from one sample, sequenced in a study of T-cell reconstitution after alpha-beta-depleted transplantation in children. It was with unique molecular identifiers that the TCRbeta library was prepared. Each CDR3 protein gets one entry after TCRdb re-called the PCR reads with MiXCR. The table has 580,000 or so distinct CDR3 sequences, 20% to 25% seen once. The sequencing used PBMCs, mostly from graft donor cells, collected 360 days after TCRalphabeta/CD19-depleted stem cell transplant. The origin of the receptors is a boy in the first two years of life who had a stem cell transplant for acute myeloid leukemia, so the T cells may come from the graft donor.

The genes are TRBV20-1 and TRBJ2-1, with D possibly matching TRBD2 (6 bases). Germline V gives CDR1 DFQATT, CDR2 SNEGSKA (reference sequence). Trimming took off 1 base at V and 6 bases at J, with 13 bases between the two ends. The CDR3 is made up of 14 amino acids. CDR3 region: CSARVAGLTNEQFF. The CDR3 DNA reads as TGCAGTGCTAGAGTGGCGGGACTCACCAATGAGCAGTTCTTC.

This clonotype has ten or more counts. The chain has TRBV15 and TRBJ2-5; 8 bases are a match to TRBD2. The junction had 18 bases not matched to a gene; V was cut back by 3 bases and J by 3 bases. The CDR3 totals 19 residues. Germline assignment: CDR1 LNHNV and CDR2 YYDKDF (reference sequence). The CDR3 loop is CATSSPRPLAGRGKETQYF. CDR3 bases: TGTGCCACCAGCAGCCCTCGTCCGTTAGCGGGGAGGGGAAAAGAGACCCAGTACTTC. The full variable domain, its missing parts supplied by reference TRBV15 and TRBJ2-5, is DAMVIQNPRYQVTQFGKPVTLSCSQTLNHNVMYWYQQKSSQAPKLLFHYYDKDFNNEADTPDNFQSRRPNTSFCFLDIRSPGLGDTAMYLCATSSPRPLAGRGKETQYFGPGTRLLVL.

This clonotype was observed many times. The chain couples TRBV6-2 or TRBV6-3 to TRBJ2-7, with D hard to call. Trimming pared 8 bases from V and 4 bases from J, leaving 15 bases between. CDR3 size: 13 residues. Germline loops: CDR1 MNHEY, CDR2 SVGEGT. CDR3 sequence reads: CASELMVGYEQYF. The CDR3 bases are TGTGCCAGCGAGTTAATGGTGGGATACGAGCAGTACTTC.

This clonotype was seen repeatedly, ten times or more. The V and J genes are TRBV4-2 and TRBJ2-1; D call uncertain. The CDR3 spans 14 residues. Trimming stripped 1 base from V and 3 bases from J, with 7 bases between. Germline CDR1 is LGHNA and CDR2 is YNFKEQ. The CDR3 sequence: CASSQASSYNEQFF. CDR3 coding DNA: TGTGCCAGCAGCCAAGCGTCCAGCTACAATGAGCAGTTCTTC.

This clonotype was detected ten times or more. The chain uses TRBV6-5 and TRBJ1-2; the match to TRBD1 covers 9 bases. Per germline, CDR1 MNHEY and CDR2 SVGAGI. The CDR3 has 18 residues. The V gene end was trimmed by 4 bases and the J gene end by 3 bases; junction bases not matched to a gene: 15. The CDR3 sequence is CASSSGTVGTGNDYGYTF. The CDR3 nucleotides read TGTGCCAGCAGTTCGGGTACAGTTGGGACAGGGAACGACTATGGCTACACCTTC.

J is TRBJ1-2 and V is TRBV20-1; 9 nucleotides match TRBD1. Looked up from germline, CDR1 is DFQATT and CDR2 is SNEGSKA (reference sequence). V lost 0 bases and J lost 8; bases outside the gene matches: 7. There are 14 residues in the CDR3. The CDR3 sequence: CSARDLRTGEGYTF. The CDR3 DNA follows: TGCAGTGCTAGAGATCTCCGGACAGGGGAAGGCTACACCTTC.